The following is a TCR beta chain sequence with its context. Its cognate antigen is unknown. The entirety of the isolated RNA underwent reverse transcription, so expressed TCRB transcripts were sequenced. Profiling relied on immunoSEQ multiplex PCR, and the TCRdb table lists in-frame clones only, not all of them. The data contain 970,000 or so clones, roughly 15% of them singletons. This entry comes from a study of beta chain features in type 1 diabetes. The study, taken as a whole, reports: More deletions and fewer insertions at VDJ junctions were found in patients with type 1 diabetes.

CDR1 is SGHVS and CDR2 is FQNEAQ in the germline V gene. The CDR3 is 15 amino acids. Trimming left V 3 bases short and J 1 base short, with 10 bases between. CD45RO/CCR7/CD25/CD127/CD95/CD27 staining was used to isolate CD4+ naive, central memory, regulatory and stem cell-like memory cells by sorting. This rearrangement joins TRBV7-8 to TRBJ2-1; D possibly uses TRBD1 or TRBD2 (5 bases each). The sequence was collected from a woman in her late teens or twenties in good health. The source material was naive CD4+ T cells from blood. CDR3 nucleotides: TGTGCCAGCAGCTTGGGGGTACCTTCCTACAATGAGCAGTTCTTC. It codes for CASSLGVPSYNEQFF.